This TCR beta chain was observed in a study of shared clonotypes between healthy human individuals. Measured with immunoSEQ multiplex PCR; TCRdb has only the in-frame clones, and not every one. This sample yields approximately 2,000,000 clones, of which just over 90% are seen a single time; approximately 1.6% belongs to the top ten. Study-level findings and limits: Among donors, clonotype sharing was expected to be affected by sequencing depth.

Terminally differentiated effector memory CD45RA+ cells were excluded by CCR7 positive selection of CD45RO-negative cells. To note about this clone: The antigen is unknown.

Germline loops: CDR1 SQVTM, CDR2 ANQGSEA. The CDR3 loop spans 11 amino acids. The source material was naive CD8+ T cells from PBMCs. The chain recombines TRBV29-1 with TRBJ1-1, with D possibly being TRBD1 (6 bases). The sequence derives from a man aged 18 to 29 in good health. Some clones in this sample may be carry-over from other donors' samples. The CDR3 here is CSYIQGTEAFF. CDR3 DNA sequence: TGCAGTTATATACAGGGCACTGAAGCTTTCTTT.